This paragraph covers one TCR beta chain sequence. The data stem from a study of radiotherapy plus CTLA-4 blockade in lung cancer. The V end was cut by 3 bases, the J end by 4 bases, with 12 bases between. From germline, CDR1 is GTSNPN and CDR2 SVGIG (reference sequence). This CDR3 region has 14 residues. Sequencing used immunoSEQ multiplex PCR; TCRdb keeps in-frame clones, though not all of them. There are approximately 49,000 clones in the sample; around 83% occur only once, and about a quarter lies in the top ten. The material was peripheral blood, obtained from a patient treated with radiotherapy plus ipilimumab. This TCR derives from a human donor with non-small cell lung cancer whose response to radiotherapy plus ipilimumab could not be evaluated. This chain connects TRBV30 to TRBJ2-2, with D perhaps TRBD2 (5 bases). CDR3 sequence: CAWRVGEGTGELFF. CDR3 DNA: TGTGCCTGGAGGGTTGGAGAGGGCACCGGGGAGCTGTTTTTT.